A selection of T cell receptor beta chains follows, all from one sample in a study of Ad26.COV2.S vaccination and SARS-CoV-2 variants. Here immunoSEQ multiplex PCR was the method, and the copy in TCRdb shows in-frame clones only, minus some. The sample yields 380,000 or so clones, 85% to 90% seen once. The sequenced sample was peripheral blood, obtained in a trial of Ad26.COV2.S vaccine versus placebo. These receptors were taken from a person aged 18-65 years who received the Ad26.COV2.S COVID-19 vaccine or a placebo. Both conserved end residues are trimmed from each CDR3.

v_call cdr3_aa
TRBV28 ASSLGFAVT
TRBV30 AWKAGMGEGETQY
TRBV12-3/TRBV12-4 ASSFKHQPQH
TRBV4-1 ASSQDGRRSSGANVLT
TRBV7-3 ASSLVAVDTQY
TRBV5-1 ASSSSASTDTQY
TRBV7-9 ASSYPGNSPLH
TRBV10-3 AISESRTGNDNEQF
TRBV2 ASRLDRTSSYEQY
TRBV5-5 ASSWAGTGEEQY
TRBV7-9 ASSLAGQLNTEAF
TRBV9 ASSPRIASSYEQY
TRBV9 ASSENRGFGNTIY
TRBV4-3 ASSPQGARTDTQY
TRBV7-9 ASSVTGYTEAF
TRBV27 ASSLTSQYEQY